The 25 T cell receptor beta chains presented below share a single source sample, sequenced in a study of identical twins. TCRdb re-called the 5' RACE reads through MiXCR, storing one row per CDR3 protein. The sample holds 250,000 or so distinct CDR3 sequences; 6% to 8.5% are singletons and the top ten take roughly 5.4%. In addition, the sample was reused for a study of yellow fever vaccine responses in identical twins.

Material: CD8+ T cells sorted from blood. The receptor set was obtained from a young woman in good health.

The V and J genes are TRBV5-5 and TRBJ1-4; D gene unclear. V was shortened by 0 bases and J by 5 bases, with 14 bases between the two germline ends. CDR1 is SGHKS, CDR2 YYEKEE, per germline (reference sequence). The CDR3 sequence is 16 residues long. Here the CDR3 DNA reads TGTGCCAGCAGCTTGGCCGGACGGGATGCCAATGAAAAACTGTTTTTT. Amino acid sequence: CASSLAGRDANEKLFF.

This clonotype appeared a few times. The chain has TRBV2 and TRBJ2-6; D is possibly TRBD2 (5 bases). The CDR3 is made up of 16 amino acids. V lost 5 bases to trimming and J lost 0 bases, with 11 bases between them. Germline V gene sequence: CDR1 SNHLY, CDR2 FYNNEI. Written as DNA, the CDR3 is TGTGCCAGCAGTAGGAGTGGGAGCTCTGGGGCCAACGTCCTGACTTTC. Its translation: CASSRSGSSGANVLTF. The full variable domain, completed using reference TRBV2 and TRBJ2-6, is EPEVTQTPSHQVTQMGQEVILRCVPISNHLYFYWYRQILGQKVEFLVSFYNNEISEKSEIFDDQFSVERPDGSNFTLKIRSTKLEDSAMYFCASSRSGSSGANVLTFGAGSRLTVL.

The chain recombines TRBV3-1 with TRBJ2-1; 15 bases map to TRBD2. Trimming at V came to 5 bases and at J to 4 bases, leaving 6 bases not matched to a gene. The germline gives CDR1 LGHDT, CDR2 YNNKEL (reference sequence). CDR3 size: 17 residues. CDR3: CASSKGLAGGIYNEQFF. The CDR3 region has the DNA TGTGCCAGCAGCAAGGGACTAGCGGGAGGAATATACAATGAGCAGTTCTTC.

This chain connects TRBV11-2 to TRBJ2-5; tentatively, D is TRBD1 or TRBD2 (5 bases each). Trimming removed 1 base at V and 2 bases at J, with 14 bases between. The CDR3 has 16 residues. CDR1 SGHAT and CDR2 FQNNGV come from the germline V gene. CDR3 sequence reads: CASSLGVRGPQETQYF. Written as DNA, the CDR3 is TGTGCCAGCAGCTTAGGGGTTAGGGGACCTCAAGAGACCCAGTACTTC. Drawing the rest from reference TRBV11-2 and TRBJ2-5, the complete variable domain is EAGVAQSPRYKIIEKRQSVAFWCNPISGHATLYWYQQILGQGPKLLIQFQNNGVVDDSQLPKDRFSAERLKGVDSTLKIQPAKLEDSAVYLCASSLGVRGPQETQYFGPGTRLLVL.

The sample holds many counts of this clonotype. The chain uses TRBV20-1 and TRBJ2-5, with D perhaps TRBD2 (5 bases). Trimming removed 3 bases from V and 4 bases from J, with 12 bases in between. CDR3 size: 13 residues. Germline V gene sequence: CDR1 DFQATT, CDR2 SNEGSKA (reference sequence). The CDR3 reads CSASSLAGETQYF. For the CDR3, the DNA is TGCAGTGCTAGCAGTCTAGCTGGAGAGACCCAGTACTTC.

This clonotype has just a few counts. The chain is built from TRBV6-1 and TRBJ2-3; unclear D gene. The CDR3 is made up of 15 amino acids. V was shortened by 0 bases and J by 6 bases, with 13 bases between the two germline ends. Germline V lookup: CDR1 MNHNS, CDR2 SASEGT. The chain's CDR3 is CASSEAGPVLDTQYF. The DNA of the CDR3 is TGTGCCAGCAGTGAAGCGGGCCCCGTGCTGGATACGCAGTATTTT.

This clonotype came up a few times. The CDR3 DNA is TGTGCCAGCAGCCAAGGACTAGCGGGCCCCCTCTCCTACGAGCAGTACTTC. This gives the protein CASSQGLAGPLSYEQYF. The chain employs TRBV3-1 and TRBJ2-7; 10 positions match TRBD2. This CDR3 comprises 17 residues. V lost 1 base and J lost 0; bases outside the gene matches: 6. Germline V gene lookup returns CDR1 LGHDT and CDR2 YNNKEL (reference sequence).

The gene calls are TRBV27 and TRBJ2-7, with D perhaps TRBD1 (6 bases). Per germline, CDR1 MNHEY and CDR2 SMNVEV (reference sequence). V lost 1 base to trimming and J lost 0 bases, with 13 bases between them. CDR3 length: 16 amino acids. The chain's CDR3 is CASSLYYPDSSYEQYF. CDR3 coding DNA: TGTGCCAGCAGTTTATATTACCCGGACAGCTCCTACGAGCAGTACTTC.

This clonotype was seen many times. V is TRBV5-1 and J is TRBJ2-5; D is undetermined. The CDR3 sequence is 14 residues long. From germline, CDR1 is SGHRS and CDR2 YFSETQ. The germline V and J ends were trimmed by 0 bases and 4 bases, with 10 bases remaining between them. The CDR3 nucleotides are TGCGCCAGCAGCTTGGGGTCTACCGTAGAGACCCAGTACTTC. It is translated as CASSLGSTVETQYF.

In its sample, this clonotype was seen many times. The CDR3 reads CASSLTGVVGEQYF. As DNA, the CDR3 is TGTGCCAGCAGTTTAACAGGGGTGGTTGGCGAGCAGTACTTC. The chain couples TRBV27 to TRBJ2-7; 7 bases fit TRBD1. Looked up from germline, CDR1 is MNHEY and CDR2 is SMNVEV (reference sequence). CDR3 size: 14 residues. Trimming at V came to 2 bases and at J to 6 bases, leaving 7 bases not matched to a gene.

Only a few counts were recorded for this clonotype. The chain uses TRBV28 and TRBJ1-4; D is unclear. This CDR3 contains 13 residues. CDR1 and CDR2 from the germline V gene are MDHEN and SYDVKM. V lost 7 bases, J lost 6 bases, and 12 bases lay in between. The DNA for the CDR3 is TGTGCCAGCAAAAGGAGTGGCCATGAAAAACTGTTTTTT. It is translated as CASKRSGHEKLFF.

This clonotype was observed a few times. The chain combines TRBV3-1 with TRBJ2-1, with 9 bases matching TRBD1. This CDR3 spans 19 amino acids. The germline V gene encodes CDR1 LGHDT and CDR2 YNNKEL (reference sequence). The ends lost 3 bases at V and 4 bases at J; junction bases unmatched: 16. CDR3 bases: TGTGCCAGCAGCCAGCCGGGACAGGGTATGTCGGGTCAATACAATGAGCAGTTCTTC. The encoded protein is CASSQPGQGMSGQYNEQFF.

Many counts were recorded for this clonotype. The V call is TRBV5-1, the J call TRBJ1-1; D gene uncertain. The V gene's germline CDR1 is SGHRS and CDR2 YFSETQ. The CDR3 covers 15 residues. Trimming left V 6 bases short and J 1 base short, with 16 bases between. The CDR3 loop reads CASNWRERSNTEAFF. CDR3 nucleotides: TGCGCCAGCAATTGGCGGGAGCGATCGAACACTGAAGCTTTCTTT.

This clonotype was recorded a few times. The genes are TRBV12-3 or TRBV12-4 and TRBJ2-6, with D possibly matching TRBD2 (6 bases). The V gene lost 5 bases and the J gene lost 4 bases, with 18 bases spanning the gap. The CDR3 extends over 17 amino acids. The CDR3: CASSPLLGGAGANVLTF. Written as DNA, the CDR3 is TGTGCCAGCAGTCCCCTCCTCGGAGGGGCGGGGGCCAACGTCCTGACTTTC.

The chain uses TRBV27 and TRBJ1-1; D gene ambiguous. The CDR3 runs to 15 residues. Germline V gene sequence: CDR1 MNHEY, CDR2 SMNVEV (reference sequence). The germline V and J ends were trimmed by 3 bases and 1 base, with 12 bases remaining between them. The CDR3 sequence: CASSFMYTPNTEAFF. In DNA, the CDR3 is TGTGCCAGCAGTTTCATGTACACGCCGAACACTGAAGCTTTCTTT.

This sequence joins TRBV20-1 and TRBJ2-7; D might be TRBD1 (5 bases). Germline CDR1 and CDR2: DFQATT and SNEGSKA (reference sequence). The CDR3 loop spans 11 amino acids. V was pared by 0 bases and J by 11 bases, with 11 bases between. For the CDR3, the DNA is TGCAGTGCTAGAGATCAGGGCAGGGAGTACGTC. As protein: CSARDQGREYV.

This clonotype was recorded at least ten times. J is TRBJ1-5 and V is TRBV4-1, with D possibly matching TRBD1 (6 bases). This CDR3 contains 16 residues. Trimming removed 3 bases from V and 0 bases from J, with 12 bases in between. Per the germline V gene, CDR1 is MGHRA and CDR2 is YSYEKL. CDR3 sequence: CASSHRDTRSNQPQHF. As DNA, the CDR3 is TGCGCCAGCAGCCACCGGGACACCCGTAGCAATCAGCCCCAGCATTTT.

The rearrangement joins TRBV12-3 or TRBV12-4 to TRBJ1-1; the D gene is possibly TRBD1 (5 bases). The CDR3 sequence is 12 residues long. V was cut by 7 bases and J by 4 bases, with 10 bases left in between. This CDR3 is CASTAGATEAFF. CDR3 DNA: TGTGCCAGCACTGCCGGGGCCACTGAAGCTTTCTTT.

The chain employs TRBV12-3 or TRBV12-4 and TRBJ2-3, with 7 bases that match TRBD1. V shed 5 bases and J 2 bases; nucleotides not matched to a gene: 4. This CDR3 is 14 amino acids long. This chain's CDR3 is CASSQQGITDTQYF. Written as DNA, the CDR3 is TGTGCCAGCAGTCAACAGGGGATCACAGATACGCAGTATTTT.

This clonotype came up a few times. The gene calls are TRBV20-1 and TRBJ2-1, with 8 bases lining up with TRBD1. CDR1 is DFQATT and CDR2 is SNEGSKA in the germline V gene (reference sequence). Unmatched junction bases numbered 6, after V lost 1 base and J lost 1 base. CDR3 length equals 16 residues. DNA for the CDR3: TGCAGTGCTAGAGTGGTGACAGGGGTATCCTACAATGAGCAGTTCTTC. Translation: CSARVVTGVSYNEQFF.

This clonotype was observed a few times. The CDR3 protein is CASSASQGRLEEQYV. CDR3 nucleotide sequence: TGTGCCAGCAGCGCGTCACAGGGGAGACTTGAGGAGCAGTACGTC. This chain links TRBV7-9 with TRBJ2-7; 7 positions match TRBD1. This CDR3 is built from 15 residues. The J segment lost 7 bases and the V segment lost 5 bases, leaving 14 bases of the junction unmatched. Germline V gives CDR1 SEHNR, CDR2 FQNEAQ (reference sequence).

Only a few counts were recorded for this clonotype. The rearrangement links TRBV27 to TRBJ2-2; 9 nucleotides align to TRBD1. CDR3 length: 16 amino acids. V was pared by 5 bases and J by 0 bases, with 4 bases of the junction left unmatched. The germline gives CDR1 MNHEY, CDR2 SMNVEV (reference sequence). The CDR3 region is CASSHRDRANTGELFF. CDR3 sequence (DNA): TGTGCCAGCAGTCACCGGGACAGGGCGAACACCGGGGAGCTGTTTTTT.

This clonotype was seen ten or more times. CDR3 nucleotide sequence: TGTGCCAGCAGCCCCCAGGGGCGGGAGGCCGGGGTTTATGAGCAGTTCTTC. Amino acid sequence: CASSPQGREAGVYEQFF. The rearrangement links TRBV28 to TRBJ2-1, with 8 bases that match TRBD2. There are 17 residues in the CDR3. V lost 6 bases and J lost 8; bases outside the gene matches: 18. From germline, CDR1 is MDHEN and CDR2 SYDVKM.

This clonotype was counted between two and nine times. This rearrangement joins TRBV2 to TRBJ2-3; the match to TRBD2 covers 7 bases. The CDR3 runs 17 residues. Trimming at V came to 2 bases and at J to 0 bases, leaving 8 bases not matched to a gene. The germline V gene has CDR1 SNHLY and CDR2 FYNNEI. The CDR3 here is CASSEWSGGPSTDTQYF. CDR3 nucleotide sequence: TGTGCCAGCAGTGAATGGTCGGGGGGACCTAGCACAGATACGCAGTATTTT.

This clonotype was observed at least ten times. V is TRBV12-3 or TRBV12-4 and J is TRBJ2-7; TRBD2 aligns across 8 bases. Trimming cost V 1 base and J 0 bases; bases outside gene matches: 5. The CDR3 runs 16 residues. CDR3 nucleotide sequence: TGTGCCAGCAGTTTAGGTGTAGCGGGGAGCTCCTACGAGCAGTACTTC. Its protein product is CASSLGVAGSSYEQYF.